These 5 T cell receptor beta chains were all obtained from the same sample, sequenced in a study of regulatory T cells in long-lasting Graves disease. Assembly of TCR beta libraries relied on iRepertoire HTBI primers together with Arm-PCR of CDR3 regions. Each CDR3 protein is one row after TCRdb ran MiXCR on the multiplex PCR reads. The sample lists about 470,000 distinct CDR3 sequences, around 15% occurring once. The time point here: newly diagnosed GD, antithyroid drugs for less than 3 months. The TCR library used RNA extracted from PBMCs. The data were also submitted as part of a second study, on T cells in Graves' hyperthyroidism and ophthalmopathy.

The source was peripheral blood mononuclear cells (PBMCs), collected at new diagnosis, from a patient treated with antithyroid drugs. These receptors all stem from a man aged 35 to 55 with Graves disease.

This clonotype was seen ten or more times. The chain recombines TRBV3-1 with TRBJ2-7; 12 bases are a match to TRBD1. CDR1 is LGHDT and CDR2 is YNNKEL in the germline V gene (reference sequence). The CDR3 contains 14 residues. V shed 3 bases, J shed 7 bases, and the junction held 4 bases outside the gene matches. The CDR3 nucleotides read TGTGCCAGCAGCCAGGGACAGGGGGCGCGAGAGCAGTACTTC. Protein sequence: CASSQGQGAREQYF.

This chain joins TRBV7-9 and TRBJ1-6; D gene unclear. Germline loops: CDR1 SEHNR, CDR2 FQNEAQ (reference sequence). The V gene lost 0 bases and the J gene lost 10 bases, with 13 bases spanning the gap. The length of the CDR3 is 15 residues. CDR3 sequence reads: CASSLALGPSSPLHF. DNA for the CDR3: TGTGCCAGCAGCTTAGCCCTAGGGCCCTCCTCACCCCTCCACTTT. Full variable domain (missing parts from reference TRBV7-9 and TRBJ1-6): DTGVSQNPRHKITKRGQNVTFRCDPISEHNRLYWYRQTLGQGPEFLTYFQNEAQLEKSRLLSDRFSAERPKGSFSTLEIQRTEQGDSAMYLCASSLALGPSSPLHFGNGTRLTVT.

The chain has TRBV11-2 and TRBJ2-3, with D possibly being TRBD2 (6 bases). CDR3 length equals 16 residues. Germline-derived CDR1 and CDR2 are SGHAT and FQNNGV. V lost 0 bases, J lost 3 bases, and 13 bases lay in between. The CDR3: CASSLDTSSRTDTQYF. For the CDR3, the DNA is TGTGCCAGCAGCTTAGATACTAGCAGTAGGACAGATACGCAGTATTTT. Based on the CDR3 plus reference TRBV11-2 and TRBJ2-3, the full variable domain is EAGVAQSPRYKIIEKRQSVAFWCNPISGHATLYWYQQILGQGPKLLIQFQNNGVVDDSQLPKDRFSAERLKGVDSTLKIQPAKLEDSAVYLCASSLDTSSRTDTQYFGPGTRLTVL.

There are many counts of this clonotype. The CDR3, as DNA: TGTGCCAGCAGCCCCCACCCGGGAGGCACAGATACGCAGTATTTT. This encodes CASSPHPGGTDTQYF. The gene calls are TRBV28 and TRBJ2-3; tentative D call: TRBD2 (6 bases). CDR1 and CDR2 (germline): MDHEN, SYDVKM. The V and J ends lost 6 bases and 1 base respectively, with 14 bases between them. This CDR3 is built from 15 residues.

Ten or more counts support this clonotype. The chain couples TRBV29-1 to TRBJ2-7; D may be TRBD1 or TRBD2 (7 bases each). There are 16 residues in the CDR3. V lost 4 bases and J 0 bases, leaving 19 bases between the germline ends. Germline assignment: CDR1 SQVTM and CDR2 ANQGSEA. As DNA, the CDR3 is TGCAGCGTTGGACGGGGGGCCAGGGGGAACTCCTACGAGCAGTACTTC. Translation gives CSVGRGARGNSYEQYF.